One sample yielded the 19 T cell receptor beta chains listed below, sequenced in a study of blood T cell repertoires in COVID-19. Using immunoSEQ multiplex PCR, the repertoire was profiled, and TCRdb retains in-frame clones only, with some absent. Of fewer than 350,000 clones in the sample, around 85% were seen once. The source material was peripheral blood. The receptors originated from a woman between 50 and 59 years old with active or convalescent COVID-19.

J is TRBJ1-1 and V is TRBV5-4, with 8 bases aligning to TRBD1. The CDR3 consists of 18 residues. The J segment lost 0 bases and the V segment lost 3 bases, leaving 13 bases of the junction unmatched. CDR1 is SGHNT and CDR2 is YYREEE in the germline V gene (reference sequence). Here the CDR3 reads CASSSGQGRLQLNTEAFF. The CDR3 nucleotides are TGTGCCAGCAGCTCAGGACAGGGTCGGCTACAATTGAACACTGAAGCTTTCTTT.

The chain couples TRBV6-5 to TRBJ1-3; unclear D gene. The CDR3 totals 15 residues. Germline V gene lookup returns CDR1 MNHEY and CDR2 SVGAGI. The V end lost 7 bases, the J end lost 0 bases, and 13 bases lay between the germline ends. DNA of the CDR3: TGTGCCAGCACCCCCGTAAGAGGCTCTGGAAACACCATATATTTT. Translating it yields CASTPVRGSGNTIYF.

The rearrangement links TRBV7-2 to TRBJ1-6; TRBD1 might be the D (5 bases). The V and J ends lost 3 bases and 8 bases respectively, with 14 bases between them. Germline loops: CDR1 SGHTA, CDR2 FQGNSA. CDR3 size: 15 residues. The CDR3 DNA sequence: TGTGCCAGCAGCTTGTACAGGTTCTCTCATTCACCCCTCCACTTT. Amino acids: CASSLYRFSHSPLHF.

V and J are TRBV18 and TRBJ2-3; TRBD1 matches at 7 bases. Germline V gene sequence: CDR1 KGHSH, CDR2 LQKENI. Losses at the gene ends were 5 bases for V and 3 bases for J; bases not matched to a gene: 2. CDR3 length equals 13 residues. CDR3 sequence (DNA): TGTGCCAGCTCAGGACAGGTGACAGATACGCAGTATTTT. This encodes CASSGQVTDTQYF.

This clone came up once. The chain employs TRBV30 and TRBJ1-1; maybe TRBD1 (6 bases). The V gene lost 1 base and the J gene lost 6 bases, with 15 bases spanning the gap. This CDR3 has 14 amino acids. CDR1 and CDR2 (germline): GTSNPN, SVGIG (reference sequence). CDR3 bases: TGTGCCTGGAGTGCCGGGACACGTTCTGCTGAAGCTTTCTTT. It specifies CAWSAGTRSAEAFF. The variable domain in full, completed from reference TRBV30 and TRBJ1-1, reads SQTIHQWPATLVQPVGSPLSLECTVEGTSNPNLYWYRQAAGRGLQLLFYSVGIGQISSEVPQNLSASRPQDRQFILSSKKLLLSDSGFYLCAWSAGTRSAEAFFGQGTRLTVV.

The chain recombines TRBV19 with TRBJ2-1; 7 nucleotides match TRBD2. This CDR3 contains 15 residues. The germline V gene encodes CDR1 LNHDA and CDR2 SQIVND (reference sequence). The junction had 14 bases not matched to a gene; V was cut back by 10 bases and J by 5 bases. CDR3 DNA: TGTGCCACCCTCAGGTGGGGAGGGCCAAACAATGAGCAGTTCTTC. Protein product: CATLRWGGPNNEQFF. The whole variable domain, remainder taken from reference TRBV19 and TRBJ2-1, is DGGITQSPKYLFRKEGQNVTLSCEQNLNHDAMYWYRQDPGQGLRLIYYSQIVNDFQKGDIAEGYSVSREKKESFPLTVTSAQKNPTAFYLCATLRWGGPNNEQFFGPGTRLTVL.

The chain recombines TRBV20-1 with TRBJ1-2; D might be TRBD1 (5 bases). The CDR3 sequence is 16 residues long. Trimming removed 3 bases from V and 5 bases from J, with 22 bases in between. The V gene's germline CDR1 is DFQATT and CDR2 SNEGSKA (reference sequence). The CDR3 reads CSASAFNRTGLYGYTF. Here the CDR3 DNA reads TGCAGTGCTAGTGCCTTTAACAGGACGGGACTTTATGGCTACACCTTC.

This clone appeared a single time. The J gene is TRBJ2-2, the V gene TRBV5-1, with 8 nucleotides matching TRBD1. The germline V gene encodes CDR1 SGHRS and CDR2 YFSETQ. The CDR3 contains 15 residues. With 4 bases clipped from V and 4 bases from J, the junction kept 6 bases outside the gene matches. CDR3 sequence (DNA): TGCGCCAGCAGCCCAGGACAGGGCGGCACCGGGGAGCTGTTTTTT. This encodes CASSPGQGGTGELFF. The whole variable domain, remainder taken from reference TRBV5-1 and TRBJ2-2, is KAGVTQTPRYLIKTRGQQVTLSCSPISGHRSVSWYQQTPGQGLQFLFEYFSETQRNKGNFPGRFSGRQFSNSRSEMNVSTLELGDSALYLCASSPGQGGTGELFFGEGSRLTVL.

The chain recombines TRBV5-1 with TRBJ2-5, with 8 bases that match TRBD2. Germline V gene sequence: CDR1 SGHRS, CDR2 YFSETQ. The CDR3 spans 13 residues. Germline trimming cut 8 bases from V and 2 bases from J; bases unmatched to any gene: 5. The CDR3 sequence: CASGGGPQETQYF. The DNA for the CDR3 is TGCGCCAGTGGCGGGGGGCCGCAAGAGACCCAGTACTTC.

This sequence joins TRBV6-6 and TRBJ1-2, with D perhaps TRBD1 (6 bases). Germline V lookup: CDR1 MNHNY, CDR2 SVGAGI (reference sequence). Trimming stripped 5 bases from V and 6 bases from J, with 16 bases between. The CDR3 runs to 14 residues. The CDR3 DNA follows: TGTGCCAGCAGTGGCGGGGGGACAAGAGATGGCTACACCTTC. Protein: CASSGGGTRDGYTF.

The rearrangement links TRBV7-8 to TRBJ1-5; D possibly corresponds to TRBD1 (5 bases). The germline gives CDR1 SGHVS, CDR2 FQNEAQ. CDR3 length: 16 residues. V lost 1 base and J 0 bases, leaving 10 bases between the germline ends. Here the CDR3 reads CASSLEAGHSNQPQHF. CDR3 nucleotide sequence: TGTGCCAGCAGCTTAGAGGCAGGGCATAGCAATCAGCCCCAGCATTTT.

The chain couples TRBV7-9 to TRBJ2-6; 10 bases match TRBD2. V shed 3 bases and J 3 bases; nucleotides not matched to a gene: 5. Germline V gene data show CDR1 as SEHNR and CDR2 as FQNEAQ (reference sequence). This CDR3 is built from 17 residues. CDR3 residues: CASSFSSGSNGANVLTF. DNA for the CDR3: TGTGCCAGCAGCTTTTCTAGCGGGAGTAATGGGGCCAACGTCCTGACTTTC.

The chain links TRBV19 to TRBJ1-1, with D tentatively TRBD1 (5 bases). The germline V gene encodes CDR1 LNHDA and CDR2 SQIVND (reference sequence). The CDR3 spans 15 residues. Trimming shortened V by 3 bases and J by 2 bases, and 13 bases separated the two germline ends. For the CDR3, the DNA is TGTGCCAGTAGTATCGGGGGTGTGCCTAACACTGAAGCTTTCTTT. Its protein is CASSIGGVPNTEAFF.

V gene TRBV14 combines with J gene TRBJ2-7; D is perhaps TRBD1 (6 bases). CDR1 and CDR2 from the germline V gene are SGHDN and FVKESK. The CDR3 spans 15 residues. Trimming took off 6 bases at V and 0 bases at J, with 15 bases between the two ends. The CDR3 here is CASSFKTGISYEQYF. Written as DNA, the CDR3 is TGTGCCAGCAGTTTCAAGACAGGCATCTCCTACGAGCAGTACTTC.

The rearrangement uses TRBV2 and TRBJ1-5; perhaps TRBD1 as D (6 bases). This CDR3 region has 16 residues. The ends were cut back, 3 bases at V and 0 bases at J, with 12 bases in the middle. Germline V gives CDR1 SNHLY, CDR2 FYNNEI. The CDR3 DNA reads TGTGCCAGCAGTGAGCAGGCAGGGGATAGCAATCAGCCCCAGCATTTT. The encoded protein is CASSEQAGDSNQPQHF.

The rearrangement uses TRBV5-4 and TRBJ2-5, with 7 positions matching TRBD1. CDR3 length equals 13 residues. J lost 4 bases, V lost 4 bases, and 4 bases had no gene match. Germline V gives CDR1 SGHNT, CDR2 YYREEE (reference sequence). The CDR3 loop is CASSDDRAETQYF. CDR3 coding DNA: TGTGCCAGCAGCGACGACAGGGCAGAGACCCAGTACTTC.

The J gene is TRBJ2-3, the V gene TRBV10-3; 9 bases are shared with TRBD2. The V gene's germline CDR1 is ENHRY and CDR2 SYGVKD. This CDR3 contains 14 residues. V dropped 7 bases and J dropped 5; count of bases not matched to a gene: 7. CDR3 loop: CAIKASGALDTQYF. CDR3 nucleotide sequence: TGTGCCATCAAGGCTAGCGGGGCCTTAGATACGCAGTATTTT.

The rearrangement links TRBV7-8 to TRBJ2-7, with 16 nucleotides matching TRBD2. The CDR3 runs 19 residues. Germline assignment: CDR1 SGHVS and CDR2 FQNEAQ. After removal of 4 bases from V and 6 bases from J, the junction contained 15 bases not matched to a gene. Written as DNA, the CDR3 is TGTGCCAGCAGCTCTACCGGGACTAGCGGGAGGGCCGGGGCCATCGAGCAGTACTTC. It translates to CASSSTGTSGRAGAIEQYF.

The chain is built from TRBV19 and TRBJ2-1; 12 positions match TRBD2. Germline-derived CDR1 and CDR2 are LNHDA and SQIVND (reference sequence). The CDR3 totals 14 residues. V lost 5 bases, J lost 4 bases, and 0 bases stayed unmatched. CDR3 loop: CASSGTSGYNEQFF. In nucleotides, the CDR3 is TGTGCCAGTAGTGGGACTAGCGGGTACAATGAGCAGTTCTTC.